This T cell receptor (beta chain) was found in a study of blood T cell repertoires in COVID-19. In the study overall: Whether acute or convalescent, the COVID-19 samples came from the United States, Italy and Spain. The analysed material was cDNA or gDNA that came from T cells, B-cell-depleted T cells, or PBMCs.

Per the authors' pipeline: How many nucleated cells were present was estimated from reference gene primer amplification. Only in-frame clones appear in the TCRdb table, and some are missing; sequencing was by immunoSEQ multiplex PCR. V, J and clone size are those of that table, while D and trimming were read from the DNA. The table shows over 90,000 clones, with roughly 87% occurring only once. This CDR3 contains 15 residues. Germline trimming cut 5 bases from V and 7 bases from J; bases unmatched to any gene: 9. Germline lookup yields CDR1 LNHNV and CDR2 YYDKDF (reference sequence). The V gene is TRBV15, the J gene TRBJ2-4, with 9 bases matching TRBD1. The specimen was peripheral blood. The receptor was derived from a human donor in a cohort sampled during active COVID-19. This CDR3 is CATSGQGRTENIQYF. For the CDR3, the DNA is TGTGCCACCAGCGGACAGGGGCGGACGGAGAACATTCAGTACTTC. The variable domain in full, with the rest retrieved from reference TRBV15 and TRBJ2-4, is DAMVIQNPRYQVTQFGKPVTLSCSQTLNHNVMYWYQQKSSQAPKLLFHYYDKDFNNEADTPDNFQSRRPNTSFCFLDIRSPGLGDTAMYLCATSGQGRTENIQYFGAGTRLSVL.